Following are 9 T cell receptor beta chains from one sample sequenced in a study of blood T cell repertoires in COVID-19. This table comes from immunoSEQ multiplex PCR, and its TCRdb copy is limited to in-frame clones, with some not included. Of 120,000 to 150,000 clones listed, around 90% are singletons. The sequencing input was peripheral blood. The receptors here all came from a woman of 80 years or more with acute or convalescent COVID-19.

The V and J genes are TRBV30 and TRBJ2-2, with D hard to call. The CDR3 extends over 16 amino acids. The germline V gene has CDR1 GTSNPN and CDR2 SVGIG (reference sequence). The V end was cut by 0 bases, the J end by 0 bases, with 11 bases between. CDR3 bases: TGTGCCTGGAGTGTCGCCGAGGCCCCGAACACCGGGGAGCTGTTTTTT. It translates to CAWSVAEAPNTGELFF. The variable domain in full, with the rest retrieved from reference TRBV30 and TRBJ2-2, is SQTIHQWPATLVQPVGSPLSLECTVEGTSNPNLYWYRQAAGRGLQLLFYSVGIGQISSEVPQNLSASRPQDRQFILSSKKLLLSDSGFYLCAWSVAEAPNTGELFFGEGSRLTVL.

The chain has TRBV3-1 (or the pseudogene TRBV3-2) and TRBJ2-2, with D possibly TRBD1 on 6 matching bases. The CDR3 totals 16 residues. CDR1 LGHDT and CDR2 YNNKEL come from the germline V gene (reference sequence). V was clipped by 3 bases and J by 6 bases, with 17 bases between them. The CDR3 nucleotides are TGTGCCAGCAGCCACGGCCGTGGACAGTATTCCGGGGAGCTGTTTTTT. Protein product: CASSHGRGQYSGELFF.

The chain combines TRBV5-8 with TRBJ1-5; 7 nucleotides align to TRBD1. The junction had 3 bases not matched to a gene; V was cut back by 0 bases and J by 0 bases. Germline V lookup: CDR1 SGHTS, CDR2 YDEGEE. The CDR3 is made up of 16 amino acids. The CDR3 is CASSLGQGYSNQPQHF. Here the CDR3 DNA reads TGTGCCAGCAGCTTGGGACAGGGCTATAGCAATCAGCCCCAGCATTTT.

The chain is built from TRBV2 and TRBJ1-4, with TRBD1 identical over 9 bases. Germline V gene data show CDR1 as SNHLY and CDR2 as FYNNEI. This CDR3 is 14 amino acids long. V shed 6 bases, J shed 10 bases, and the junction held 9 bases outside the gene matches. The CDR3 here is CASSWTGTGSKLFF. The CDR3 DNA follows: TGTGCCAGCAGCTGGACCGGGACAGGGTCAAAACTGTTTTTT.

V is TRBV13 and J is TRBJ2-3; weak D call: TRBD2 (6 bases). V was clipped by 2 bases and J by 1 base, with 19 bases between them. CDR1 and CDR2 (germline): PRHDT, FYEKMQ (reference sequence). CDR3 length: 18 residues. The CDR3 nucleotides read TGTGCCAGCAGCTTAAGGCCCTGGCGGGGAGGTCGCACAGATACGCAGTATTTT. It encodes CASSLRPWRGGRTDTQYF.

The chain recombines TRBV11-3 with TRBJ1-1; 7 bases agree with TRBD1. Germline loops: CDR1 SGHNT, CDR2 YENEEA. This CDR3 comprises 13 residues. J was trimmed by 5 bases and V by 2 bases; bases with no gene match: 2. CDR3: CASSLNRGTEAFF. The CDR3 DNA sequence: TGTGCCAGCAGCTTAAACAGGGGTACTGAAGCTTTCTTT.

V gene TRBV30 combines with J gene TRBJ2-7; TRBD1 matches at 7 bases. CDR3 size: 13 residues. With V trimmed by 1 base and J by 2 bases, 2 bases remained unmatched. From germline, CDR1 is GTSNPN and CDR2 SVGIG (reference sequence). The CDR3 DNA reads as TGTGCCTGGAGTGCCGGGACAGCCTACGAGCAGTACTTC. Translation: CAWSAGTAYEQYF.

The CDR3 loop is CASSLGDSWAQHEQFF. As DNA, the CDR3 is TGCGCCAGCAGCTTGGGCGACAGTTGGGCACAGCATGAGCAGTTCTTC. The chain links TRBV5-1 to TRBJ2-1, with a possible D match to TRBD1 (5 bases). CDR3 size: 16 residues. Germline V gives CDR1 SGHRS, CDR2 YFSETQ. V was trimmed by 0 bases and J by 8 bases, leaving 18 bases between them.

The chain has TRBV5-1 and TRBJ1-1; D uncertain. V was pared by 0 bases and J by 5 bases, with 11 bases between. Germline values: CDR1 SGHRS, CDR2 YFSETQ. The CDR3 runs 14 residues. In nucleotides, the CDR3 is TGCGCCAGCAGCTTGGTGACTGGAAAGACTGAAGCTTTCTTT. Its protein is CASSLVTGKTEAFF.